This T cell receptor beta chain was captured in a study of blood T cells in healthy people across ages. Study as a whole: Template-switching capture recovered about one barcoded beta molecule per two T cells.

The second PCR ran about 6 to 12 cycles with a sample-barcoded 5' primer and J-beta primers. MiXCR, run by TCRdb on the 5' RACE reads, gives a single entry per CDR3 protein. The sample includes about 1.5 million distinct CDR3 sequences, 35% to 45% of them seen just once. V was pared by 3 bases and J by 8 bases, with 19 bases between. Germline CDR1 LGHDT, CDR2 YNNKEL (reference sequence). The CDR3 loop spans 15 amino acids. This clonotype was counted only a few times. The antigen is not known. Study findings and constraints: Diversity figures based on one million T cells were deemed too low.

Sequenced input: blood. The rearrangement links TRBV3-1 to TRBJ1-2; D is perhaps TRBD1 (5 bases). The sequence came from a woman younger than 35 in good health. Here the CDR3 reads CASSHSGHGHVGYTF. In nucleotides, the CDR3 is TGTGCCAGCAGCCATTCTGGACACGGGCATGTGGGCTACACCTTC.